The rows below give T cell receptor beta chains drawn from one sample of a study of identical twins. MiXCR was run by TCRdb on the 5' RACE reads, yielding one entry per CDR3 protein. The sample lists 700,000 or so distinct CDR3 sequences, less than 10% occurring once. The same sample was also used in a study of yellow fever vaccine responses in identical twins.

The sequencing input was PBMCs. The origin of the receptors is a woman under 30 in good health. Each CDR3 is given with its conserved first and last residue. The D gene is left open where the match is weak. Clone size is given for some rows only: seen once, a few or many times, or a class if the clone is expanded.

TGTGCCAGCAGCCCAGAGGTTTCGCATGAGCAGTTCTTC | CASSPEVSHEQFF | TRBV7-2 | NA | NA | TRBJ2-1
TGTGCCACCAGCAGAGGAAGCCGGGAGGGAGAGCAGTACTTC | CATSRGSREGEQYF | TRBV15 | many | TRBD2 | TRBJ2-7
TGTGCCAGCAGCCCCGGGACAGTTAAAAACATTCAGTACTTC | CASSPGTVKNIQYF | TRBV7-8 | NA | TRBD1 | TRBJ2-4
TGTGCCAGCACCTACAGCCCCGCCGGGACACAACATTTC | CASTYSPAGTQHF | TRBV6-2/TRBV6-3 | NA | NA | TRBJ2-7
TGTGCCAGCAGCCTCGGTGACACCGGGGAGCTGTTTTTT | CASSLGDTGELFF | TRBV12-3/TRBV12-4 | many | NA | TRBJ2-2
TGTGCCACCAGCAGTTTTGGAAGGGAGACCGATGAGCAGTTCTTC | CATSSFGRETDEQFF | TRBV15 | many | NA | TRBJ2-1
TGTGCCAGCAGCTTAGGGACAGGGACTAGCGGTTTTTTGGAGCAGTACTTC | CASSLGTGTSGFLEQYF | TRBV7-9 | NA | TRBD2 | TRBJ2-7
TGTGCCAGCAGTAAGAATACCGAGACCCAGTACTTC | CASSKNTETQYF | TRBV12-3/TRBV12-4 | NA | NA | TRBJ2-5
TGCGCCAGCAGGTTGGGGAACACCGGGGAGCTGTTTTTT | CASRLGNTGELFF | TRBV5-1 | many | NA | TRBJ2-2
TGTGCCAGCGGGCGGTCCCCCTCTGGGGCCAACGTCCTGACTTTC | CASGRSPSGANVLTF | TRBV3-1 | few | NA | TRBJ2-6
TGTGCCAGCAGCTTACTACGGCCTCTCTACGAGCAGTACTTC | CASSLLRPLYEQYF | TRBV7-8 | NA | NA | TRBJ2-7
TGTGCCAGCAGTGGCTTTCCCAACTATGGCTACACCTTC | CASSGFPNYGYTF | TRBV2 | NA | NA | TRBJ1-2
TGTGCCAGCAGTTCTACAGGGCCTAGCACAGATACGCAGTATTTT | CASSSTGPSTDTQYF | TRBV28 | many | NA | TRBJ2-3
TGTGCCAGCAGCTTTGAGGGGGCGAATGGCTACACCTTC | CASSFEGANGYTF | TRBV5-5 | NA | TRBD1 | TRBJ1-2
TGCGCCAGCAGCCAAGATTGGGGTTCCGGCTACACCTTC | CASSQDWGSGYTF | TRBV4-3 | few | NA | TRBJ1-2
TGTGCCAGCAGTTACCCAATCTCTGGGGGTTACTCTGGGGCCAACGTCCTGACTTTC | CASSYPISGGYSGANVLTF | TRBV6-2/TRBV6-3 | many | NA | TRBJ2-6
TGTGCCAGCAACCCAGCCCTCGAGCACGGGGAGACCCAGTACTTC | CASNPALEHGETQYF | TRBV6-1 | NA | NA | TRBJ2-5
TGTGCCAGCAGCTTACCAGGGTCTAAGAATTCACCCCTCCACTTT | CASSLPGSKNSPLHF | TRBV7-9 | few | NA | TRBJ1-6
TGTGCCAGCAGCGTATTGGGCCTTAGCACAGATACGCAGTATTTT | CASSVLGLSTDTQYF | TRBV9 | NA | NA | TRBJ2-3
TGTGCCAGCAGCCAGGAAATAGACCCAGATACGCAGTATTTT | CASSQEIDPDTQYF | TRBV3-1 | NA | NA | TRBJ2-3
TGTGCCAGCAGTTACTCGGTGGTAGATACGCAGTATTTT | CASSYSVVDTQYF | TRBV6-5 | many | NA | TRBJ2-3
TGTGCCAGCAGTGACCCCCCGACAGGGCCGGGGAGCAGGGCGAACACCGGGGAGCTGTTTTTT | CASSDPPTGPGSRANTGELFF | TRBV2 | NA | TRBD1 | TRBJ2-2
TGTGCCAGCAGCTTAGGCATGGGGACATCGAACACCGGGGAGCTGTTTTTT | CASSLGMGTSNTGELFF | TRBV7-9 | NA | NA | TRBJ2-2
TGTGCCAGCAGCTTAGTGACTGGGCGCCGGGCCGATACGCAGTATTTT | CASSLVTGRRADTQYF | TRBV11-2 | many | NA | TRBJ2-3
TGCAGTGCGGTACTAGCGGGAGGGGACAGTGAGCAGTTCTTC | CSAVLAGGDSEQFF | TRBV20-1 | many | TRBD2 | TRBJ2-1
TGCAGTGCTAGAGCCGGCAGCCGCGAGCAGTACTTC | CSARAGSREQYF | TRBV20-1 | NA | NA | TRBJ2-7
TGTGCCAGCAGCCCGGTTGAGGGAGAGATCTACGAGCAGTACTTC | CASSPVEGEIYEQYF | TRBV7-9 | few | NA | TRBJ2-7
TGTGCCAGCAGCTTTAAAACAGTCTCCTACGAGCAGTACTTC | CASSFKTVSYEQYF | TRBV7-2 | many | NA | TRBJ2-7
TGCGCCAGCAGCCAAGATATGACAGGGGTAACTGAAGCTTTCTTT | CASSQDMTGVTEAFF | TRBV4-3 | many | TRBD1 | TRBJ1-1
TGTGCCAGCAGTTACCGGGACACCTACGAGCAGTACTTC | CASSYRDTYEQYF | TRBV6-5 | few | NA | TRBJ2-7
TGCGCCAGCAGCGTCTATAGGCTAGCGGAGACCCAGTACTTC | CASSVYRLAETQYF | TRBV5-1 | many | NA | TRBJ2-5